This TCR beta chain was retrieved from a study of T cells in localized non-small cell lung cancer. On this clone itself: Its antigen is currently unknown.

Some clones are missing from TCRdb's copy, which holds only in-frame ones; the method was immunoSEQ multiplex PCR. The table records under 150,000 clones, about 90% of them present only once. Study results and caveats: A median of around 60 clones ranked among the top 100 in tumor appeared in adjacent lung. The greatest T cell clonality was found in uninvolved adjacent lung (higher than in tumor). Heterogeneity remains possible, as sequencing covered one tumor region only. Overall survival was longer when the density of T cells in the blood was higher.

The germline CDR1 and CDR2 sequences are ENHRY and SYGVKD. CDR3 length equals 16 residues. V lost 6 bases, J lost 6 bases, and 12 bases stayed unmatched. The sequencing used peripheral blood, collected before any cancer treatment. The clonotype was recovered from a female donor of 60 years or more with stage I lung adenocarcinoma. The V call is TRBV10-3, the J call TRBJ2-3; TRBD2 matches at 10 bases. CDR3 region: CAISAASGSGTDTQYF. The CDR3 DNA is TGTGCCATCAGCGCTGCTAGCGGGAGTGGTACGGATACGCAGTATTTT.